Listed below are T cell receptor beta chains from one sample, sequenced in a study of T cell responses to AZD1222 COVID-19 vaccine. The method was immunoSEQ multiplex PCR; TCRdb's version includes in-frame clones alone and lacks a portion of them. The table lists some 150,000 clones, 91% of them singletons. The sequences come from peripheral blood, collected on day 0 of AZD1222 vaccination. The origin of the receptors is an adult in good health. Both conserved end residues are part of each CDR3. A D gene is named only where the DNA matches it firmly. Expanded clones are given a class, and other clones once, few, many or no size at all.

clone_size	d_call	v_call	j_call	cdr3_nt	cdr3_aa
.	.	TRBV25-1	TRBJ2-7	TGTGCCAGCAGTGGAAAGGGGGGGTACTACGAGCAGTACTTC	CASSGKGGYYEQYF
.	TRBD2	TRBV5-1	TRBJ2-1	TGCGCCAGCAGCGCTGGACGGACTAGCGGTACCTACAATGAGCAGTTCTTC	CASSAGRTSGTYNEQFF
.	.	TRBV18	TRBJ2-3	TGTGCCAGCTCACCACAGCAGCTCGATACGCAGTATTTT	CASSPQQLDTQYF
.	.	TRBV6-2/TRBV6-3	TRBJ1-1	TGTGCCAGCAGTACAATCGAGGCAGGGATGAACACTGAAGCTTTCTTT	CASSTIEAGMNTEAFF
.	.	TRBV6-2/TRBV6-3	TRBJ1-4	TGTGCCAGCAGTCCCGCCTTGGGTGAAAAACTGTTTTTT	CASSPALGEKLFF
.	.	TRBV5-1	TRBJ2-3	TGCGCCAGCAGCTTGGATCCGCGGGGCACAGATACGCAGTATTTT	CASSLDPRGTDTQYF
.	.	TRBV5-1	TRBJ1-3	TGCGCCAGCAGCTTGGAAGGGTGGAGCTCTGGAAACACCATATATTTT	CASSLEGWSSGNTIYF
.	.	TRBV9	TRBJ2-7	TGTGCCAGCAGCGTAGCAGGACAGTCCTACGAGCAGTACTTC	CASSVAGQSYEQYF
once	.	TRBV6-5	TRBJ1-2	TGTGCCAGCAAGGGCTATGGCTACACCTTC	CASKGYGYTF
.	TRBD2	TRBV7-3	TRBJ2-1	TGTGCCAGCAGCTCGCGACTAGCGGGGGACCTCAGAGATGAGCAGTTCTTC	CASSSRLAGDLRDEQFF
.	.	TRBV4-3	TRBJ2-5	TGCGCCAGCAGCCAAGAGGGGGCGGGGGAAGAGACCCAGTACTTC	CASSQEGAGEETQYF
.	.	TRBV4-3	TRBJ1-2	TGCGCCAGCAGCCAACTTGTAGGCGCTGCTAACTATGGCTACACCTTC	CASSQLVGAANYGYTF
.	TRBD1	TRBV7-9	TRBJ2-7	TGTGCCAGCAGCGGCATCCGGGACAGGGGTCCCTACGAGCAGTACTTC	CASSGIRDRGPYEQYF
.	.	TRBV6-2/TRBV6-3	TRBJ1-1	TGTGCCAGCACCCCAAGCGGGGGGACTGAAGCTTTCTTT	CASTPSGGTEAFF
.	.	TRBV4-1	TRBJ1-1	TGCGCCAGCAGCCAAGGGGTACAGGTCATGAACACTGAAGCTTTCTTT	CASSQGVQVMNTEAFF
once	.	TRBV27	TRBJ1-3	TGTGCCAGCAGTTTATCGATTGAGGGGACGGGAAACACCATATATTTT	CASSLSIEGTGNTIYF
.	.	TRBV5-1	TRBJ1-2	TGCGCCAGCTTCCAGGGTAGTGGATTGCGTGGCTACACCTTC	CASFQGSGLRGYTF
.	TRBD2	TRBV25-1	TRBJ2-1	TGTGCCAGCAGCGGCGGGAGTGGCCGCAATGAGCAGTTCTTC	CASSGGSGRNEQFF
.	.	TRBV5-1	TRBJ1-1	TGCGCCAGCAGCGGGGTGACGGATGTGAACACTGAAGCTTTCTTT	CASSGVTDVNTEAFF
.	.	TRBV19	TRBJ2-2	TGTGCCAGTAGTACAGGGGTTGCCGGGGAGCTGTTTTTT	CASSTGVAGELFF
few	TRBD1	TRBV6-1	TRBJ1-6	TGTGCCAGCAGTGAGACCGGGACAGGGTATTCACCCCTCCACTTT	CASSETGTGYSPLHF
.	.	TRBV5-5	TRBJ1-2	TGTGCCAGCAGCCTCTTACCCGGGGGTAACTATGGCTACACCTTC	CASSLLPGGNYGYTF
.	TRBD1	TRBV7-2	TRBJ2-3	TGTGCCAGCCGGACAGGGCAACTCACAGATACGCAGTATTTT	CASRTGQLTDTQYF
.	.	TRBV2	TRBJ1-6	TGTGCCAGCAGTGAAGGTTCGCAGTATAATTCACCCCTCCACTTT	CASSEGSQYNSPLHF
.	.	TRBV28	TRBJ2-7	TGTGCCACTTTTCCCTCAGGGGGGGTTTCCTACGAGCAGTACTTC	CATFPSGGVSYEQYF
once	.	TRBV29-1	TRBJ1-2	TGCAGCGTTGGCCTAAACGGCGAAGGCTACACCTTC	CSVGLNGEGYTF
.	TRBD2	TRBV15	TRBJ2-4	TGTGCCACCAGCACGGGACTAGCGGCGAACATTCAGTACTTC	CATSTGLAANIQYF
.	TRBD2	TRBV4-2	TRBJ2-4	TGTGCCAGCAGCTCCCGGACTAGCGGAAACATTCAGTACTTC	CASSSRTSGNIQYF
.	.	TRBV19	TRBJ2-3	TGTGCCAGTAGTATAGTTGGGAAATCGGAAAGCACAGATACGCAGTATTTT	CASSIVGKSESTDTQYF
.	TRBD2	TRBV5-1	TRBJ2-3	TGCGCCAGCAGAGACGCTAGCGGGGGGGTAGCGCAGTATTTT	CASRDASGGVAQYF
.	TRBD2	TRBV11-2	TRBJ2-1	TGTGCCAGCAGCTTGAGCGGGAGCTCCTACAATGAGCAGTTCTTC	CASSLSGSSYNEQFF
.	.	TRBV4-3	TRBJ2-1	TGCGCCAGCAGCCAAGACGCCAGGGAAACATATGAGCAGTTCTTC	CASSQDARETYEQFF
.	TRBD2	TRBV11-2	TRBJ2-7	TGTGCCAGCAGCTTAGATCTCCCATTAGCGGGAAGCTCCTACGAGCAGTACTTC	CASSLDLPLAGSSYEQYF